A single sample gave rise to the 15 T cell receptor beta chains below, sequenced in a study of response to subunit inactivated influenza vaccine. Via MiXCR, TCRdb re-called the RT-PCR reads, giving one row per CDR3 protein. The profile shows some 800,000 distinct CDR3 sequences, about 20% of them singletons. The sample was PBMCs from blood, taken 5 to 6 days after vaccination. These receptors were obtained from a man in his fifties or sixties who received an inactivated influenza vaccine.

This chain links TRBV5-6 with TRBJ2-2; tentative D call: TRBD1 (6 bases). This CDR3 comprises 14 residues. V was cut by 0 bases and J by 6 bases, with 9 bases left in between. Germline CDR1 is SGHDT and CDR2 is YYEEEE. CDR3 DNA: TGTGCCAGCAGCTTGGTGACAGGATCCGGGGAGCTGTTTTTT. Encoded protein: CASSLVTGSGELFF.

The CDR3 loop reads CSARVFLTGGNSPLHF. In DNA, the CDR3 is TGCAGTGCTAGAGTTTTTTTGACAGGGGGTAATTCACCCCTCCACTTT. V is TRBV20-1 and J is TRBJ1-6, with 9 bases that match TRBD1. J was trimmed by 6 bases and V by 1 base; bases with no gene match: 7. There are 16 residues in the CDR3. Germline V CDR1 and CDR2: DFQATT, SNEGSKA (reference sequence).

This clonotype was counted a few times. The J gene is TRBJ1-1, the V gene TRBV11-2, with D possibly TRBD1 on 6 matching bases. From germline, CDR1 is SGHAT and CDR2 FQNNGV. Trimming pared 5 bases from V and 3 bases from J, leaving 25 bases between. The CDR3 consists of 18 residues. The CDR3 here is CASSPLHWGRDTHTEAFF. The CDR3 coding sequence is TGTGCCAGCAGCCCCCTGCATTGGGGGAGGGACACGCACACTGAAGCTTTCTTT. Combining the CDR3 with reference TRBV11-2 and TRBJ1-1 gives the whole variable domain EAGVAQSPRYKIIEKRQSVAFWCNPISGHATLYWYQQILGQGPKLLIQFQNNGVVDDSQLPKDRFSAERLKGVDSTLKIQPAKLEDSAVYLCASSPLHWGRDTHTEAFFGQGTRLTVV.

This clonotype was counted a few times. The rearrangement joins TRBV7-9 to TRBJ2-1; D is perhaps TRBD2 (6 bases). Germline V lookup: CDR1 SEHNR, CDR2 FQNEAQ (reference sequence). With 1 base removed from V and 3 bases from J, the gap between germline ends came to 7 bases. The CDR3 has 14 amino acids. In DNA form, the CDR3 reads TGTGCCAGCAGCTTAGGGCGGGACTACAATGAGCAGTTCTTC. Its protein product is CASSLGRDYNEQFF.

This clonotype has just a few counts. V gene TRBV6-2 or TRBV6-3 combines with J gene TRBJ2-1; TRBD2 matches 14 bases. V dropped 5 bases and J dropped 8; count of bases not matched to a gene: 8. Looked up from germline, CDR1 is MNHEY and CDR2 is SVGEGT. This CDR3 is 16 amino acids long. DNA of the CDR3: TGTGCCAGCAGTCGAGGACTAGCGGGAGGTCAGTATGAGCAGTTCTTC. Protein sequence: CASSRGLAGGQYEQFF.

A few counts support this clonotype. The CDR3 DNA is TGCGCCAGCAGCTTGTACAGTGGGTCCTACGAGCAGTACTTC. The encoded protein is CASSLYSGSYEQYF. V is TRBV5-1 and J is TRBJ2-7, with no clear D. Trimming left V 1 base short and J 1 base short, with 9 bases between. CDR3 size: 14 residues. The germline V gene encodes CDR1 SGHRS and CDR2 YFSETQ.

A remark on this clonotype: The junction shows a germline mismatch at one end, possibly a read error. V usage is TRBV7-3 and J usage is TRBJ2-1; 8 bases map to TRBD1. The germline CDR1 and CDR2 sequences are SGHTA and FQGTGA. The CDR3 is 12 residues long. Here the CDR3 DNA reads TGTGCCAGCGGCTTAGGACAGGGCAAGCAGTTCTTC. Translated, it gives CASGLGQGKQFF.

This clonotype turned up a few times. V usage is TRBV5-1 and J usage is TRBJ1-4; TRBD1 agrees at 7 bases. With V trimmed by 4 bases and J by 0 bases, 6 bases remained unmatched. The germline CDR1 and CDR2 sequences are SGHRS and YFSETQ. The CDR3 is 16 residues long. The CDR3 is CASSVGTATTNEKLFF. In DNA, the CDR3 is TGCGCCAGCAGCGTCGGGACAGCGACAACTAATGAAAAACTGTTTTTT.

V and J are TRBV20-1 and TRBJ2-1, with D uncertain. Trimming removed 0 bases from V and 2 bases from J, with 11 bases in between. This CDR3 is built from 15 residues. Looked up from germline, CDR1 is DFQATT and CDR2 is SNEGSKA (reference sequence). CDR3 loop: CSARDLRRAYNEQFF. Written as DNA, the CDR3 is TGCAGTGCTAGAGATCTCCGGAGAGCCTACAATGAGCAGTTCTTC.

The chain has TRBV4-3 and TRBJ2-7; TRBD1 matches at 7 bases. Germline V gene sequence: CDR1 LGHNA, CDR2 YSLEER. The CDR3 spans 13 residues. Losses at the gene ends were 2 bases for V and 3 bases for J; bases not matched to a gene: 1. The CDR3 region is CASSQRTGYEQYF. The CDR3 bases are TGCGCCAGCAGCCAACGGACAGGCTACGAGCAGTACTTC.

The chain employs TRBV18 and TRBJ2-7, with 10 bases aligning to TRBD1. CDR3 length equals 14 residues. J gave up 6 bases and V 0 bases, and 2 bases lay outside the gene matches. Germline assignment: CDR1 KGHSH and CDR2 LQKENI. This chain's CDR3 is CASSPPGTGVEQYF. CDR3 in DNA: TGTGCCAGCTCACCACCCGGGACAGGGGTCGAGCAGTACTTC.

This chain uses TRBV27 with TRBJ2-7, with 8 bases fitting TRBD1. Germline trimming cut 6 bases from V and 3 bases from J; bases unmatched to any gene: 10. Per the germline V gene, CDR1 is MNHEY and CDR2 is SMNVEV (reference sequence). The CDR3 consists of 15 residues. This CDR3 is CASRGTGGLFYEQYF. The CDR3 nucleotides are TGTGCCAGCAGGGGTACAGGGGGACTCTTCTACGAGCAGTACTTC.

This clonotype was detected ten times or more. The chain links TRBV27 to TRBJ2-7, with 8 bases aligning to TRBD1. This CDR3 has 14 residues. Germline V gene data show CDR1 as MNHEY and CDR2 as SMNVEV (reference sequence). Trimming removed 4 bases from V and 6 bases from J; junction bases left unmatched: 8. CDR3 region: CASSSAAGGSEQYF. CDR3 nucleotide sequence: TGTGCCAGCAGTTCAGCCGCAGGGGGCTCCGAGCAGTACTTC.

This clonotype was seen more than once but under ten times. The chain links TRBV29-1 to TRBJ1-2; no clear D gene. Germline CDR1 SQVTM, CDR2 ANQGSEA. The CDR3 sequence is 13 residues long. The V end was cut by 4 bases, the J end by 0 bases, with 9 bases between. CDR3 protein: CSVGTVPNYGYTF. The CDR3 DNA sequence: TGCAGCGTTGGGACTGTACCTAACTATGGCTACACCTTC.

This clonotype was counted between two and nine times. This chain joins TRBV5-1 and TRBJ2-3; possible D gene TRBD2, 6 bases. CDR1 and CDR2 from the germline V gene are SGHRS and YFSETQ. The V end lost 1 base, the J end lost 3 bases, and 15 bases lay between the germline ends. The length of the CDR3 is 16 residues. The CDR3 loop reads CASSLTTGVPTDTQYF. CDR3 sequence (DNA): TGCGCCAGCAGCTTGACTACGGGGGTTCCAACAGATACGCAGTATTTT.